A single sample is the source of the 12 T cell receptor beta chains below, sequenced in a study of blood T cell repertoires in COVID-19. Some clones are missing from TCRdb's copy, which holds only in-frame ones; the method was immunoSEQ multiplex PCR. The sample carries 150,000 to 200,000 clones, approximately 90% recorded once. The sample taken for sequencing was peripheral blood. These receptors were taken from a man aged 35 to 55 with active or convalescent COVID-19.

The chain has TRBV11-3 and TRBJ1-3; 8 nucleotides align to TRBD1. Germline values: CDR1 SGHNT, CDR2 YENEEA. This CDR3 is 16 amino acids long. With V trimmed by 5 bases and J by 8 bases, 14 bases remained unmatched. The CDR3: CASSRNQDRGGDTIYF. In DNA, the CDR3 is TGTGCCAGCAGCCGAAACCAAGACAGGGGAGGAGACACCATATATTTT.

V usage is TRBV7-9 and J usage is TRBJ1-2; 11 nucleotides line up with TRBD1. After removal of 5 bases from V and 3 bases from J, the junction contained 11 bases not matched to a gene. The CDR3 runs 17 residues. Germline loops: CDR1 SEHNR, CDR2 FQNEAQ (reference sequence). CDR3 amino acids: CASSPRAGTGGDYGYTF. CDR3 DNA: TGTGCCAGCAGCCCACGGGCCGGGACAGGGGGGGACTATGGCTACACCTTC.

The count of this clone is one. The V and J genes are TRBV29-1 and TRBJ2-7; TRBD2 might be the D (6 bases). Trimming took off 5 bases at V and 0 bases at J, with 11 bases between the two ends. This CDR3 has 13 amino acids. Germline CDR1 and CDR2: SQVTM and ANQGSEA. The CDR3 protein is CSVSGGSSYEQYF. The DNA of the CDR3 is TGCAGCGTTTCTGGGGGGAGCTCCTACGAGCAGTACTTC.

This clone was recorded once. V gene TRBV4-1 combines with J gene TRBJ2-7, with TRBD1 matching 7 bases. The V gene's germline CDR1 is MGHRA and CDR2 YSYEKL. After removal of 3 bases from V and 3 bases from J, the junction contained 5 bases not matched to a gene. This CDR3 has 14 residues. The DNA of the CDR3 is TGCGCCAGCAGCCAGAGACAGGGTTTCTACGAGCAGTACTTC. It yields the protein CASSQRQGFYEQYF.

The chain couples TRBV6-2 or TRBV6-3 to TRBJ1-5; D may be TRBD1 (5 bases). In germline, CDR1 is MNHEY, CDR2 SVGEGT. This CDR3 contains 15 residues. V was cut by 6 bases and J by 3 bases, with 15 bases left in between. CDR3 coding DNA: TGTGCCAGCAGCCATAGCCAGGGAAACAATCAGCCCCAGCATTTT. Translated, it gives CASSHSQGNNQPQHF.

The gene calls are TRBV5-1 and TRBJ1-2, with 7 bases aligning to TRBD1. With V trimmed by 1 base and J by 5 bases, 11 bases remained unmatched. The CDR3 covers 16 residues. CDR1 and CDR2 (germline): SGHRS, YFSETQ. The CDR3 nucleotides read TGCGCCAGCAGCTTGTCCTCTCCGGGACAGATGTATGGCTACACCTTC. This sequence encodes CASSLSSPGQMYGYTF.

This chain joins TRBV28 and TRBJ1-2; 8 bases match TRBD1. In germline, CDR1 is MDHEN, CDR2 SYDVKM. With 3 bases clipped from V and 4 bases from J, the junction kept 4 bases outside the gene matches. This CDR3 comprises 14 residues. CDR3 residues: CASSFDRGSYGYTF. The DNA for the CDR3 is TGTGCCAGCAGTTTTGACAGGGGAAGCTATGGCTACACCTTC.

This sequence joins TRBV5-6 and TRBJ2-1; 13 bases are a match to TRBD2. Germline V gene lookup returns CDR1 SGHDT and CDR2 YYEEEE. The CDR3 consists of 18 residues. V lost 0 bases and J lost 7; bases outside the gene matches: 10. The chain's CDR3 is CASSLAIWTSGSRNEQFF. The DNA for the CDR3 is TGTGCCAGCAGCTTGGCGATATGGACTAGCGGGAGCAGGAATGAGCAGTTCTTC.

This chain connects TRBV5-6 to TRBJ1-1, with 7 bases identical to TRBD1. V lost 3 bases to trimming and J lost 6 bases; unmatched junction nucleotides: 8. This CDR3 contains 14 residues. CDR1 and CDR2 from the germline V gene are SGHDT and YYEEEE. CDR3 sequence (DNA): TGTGCCAGCAGCTCGTACAGGGGTGAGGCTGAAGCTTTCTTT. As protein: CASSSYRGEAEAFF. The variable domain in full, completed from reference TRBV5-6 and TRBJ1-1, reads DAGVTQSPTHLIKTRGQQVTLRCSPKSGHDTVSWYQQALGQGPQFIFQYYEEEERQRGNFPDRFSGHQFPNYSSELNVNALLLGDSALYLCASSSYRGEAEAFFGQGTRLTVV.

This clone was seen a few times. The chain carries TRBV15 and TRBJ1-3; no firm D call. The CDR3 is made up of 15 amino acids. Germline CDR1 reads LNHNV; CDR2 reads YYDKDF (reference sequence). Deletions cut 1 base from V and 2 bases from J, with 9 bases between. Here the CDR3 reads CATSRAPSAGNTIYF. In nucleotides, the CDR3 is TGTGCCACCAGCAGAGCACCCAGTGCTGGAAACACCATATATTTT. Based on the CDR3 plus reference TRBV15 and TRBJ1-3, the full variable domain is DAMVIQNPRYQVTQFGKPVTLSCSQTLNHNVMYWYQQKSSQAPKLLFHYYDKDFNNEADTPDNFQSRRPNTSFCFLDIRSPGLGDTAMYLCATSRAPSAGNTIYFGEGSWLTVV.

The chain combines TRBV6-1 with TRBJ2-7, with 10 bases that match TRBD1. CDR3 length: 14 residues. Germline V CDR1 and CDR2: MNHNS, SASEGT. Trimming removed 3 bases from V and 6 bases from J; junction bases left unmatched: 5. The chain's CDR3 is CASSEAGTGVEQYF. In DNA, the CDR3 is TGTGCCAGCAGTGAGGCCGGGACAGGGGTCGAGCAGTACTTC.

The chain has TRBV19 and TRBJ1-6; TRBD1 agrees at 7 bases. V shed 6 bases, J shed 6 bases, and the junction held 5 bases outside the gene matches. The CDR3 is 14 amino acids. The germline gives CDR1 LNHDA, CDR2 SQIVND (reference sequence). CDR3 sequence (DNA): TGTGCCAGTAGGAAGTGGGACAGTAATTCACCCCTCCACTTT. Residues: CASRKWDSNSPLHF.